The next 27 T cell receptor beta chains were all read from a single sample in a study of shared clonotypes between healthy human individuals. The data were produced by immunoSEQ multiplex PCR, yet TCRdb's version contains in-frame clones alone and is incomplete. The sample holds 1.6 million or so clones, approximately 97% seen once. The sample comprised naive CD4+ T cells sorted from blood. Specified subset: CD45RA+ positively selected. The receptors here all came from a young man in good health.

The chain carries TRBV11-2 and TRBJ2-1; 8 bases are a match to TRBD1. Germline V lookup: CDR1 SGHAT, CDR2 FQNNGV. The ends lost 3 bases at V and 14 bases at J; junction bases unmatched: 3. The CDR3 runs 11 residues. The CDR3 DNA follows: TGTGCCAGCAGCTTTGGACAGGGCGAGTTCTTC. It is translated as CASSFGQGEFF.

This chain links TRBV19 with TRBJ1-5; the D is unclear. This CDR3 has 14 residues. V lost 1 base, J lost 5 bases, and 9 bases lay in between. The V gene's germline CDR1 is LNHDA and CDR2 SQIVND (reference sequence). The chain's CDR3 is CASSIVGNDQPQHF. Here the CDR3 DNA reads TGTGCCAGTAGTATAGTAGGGAATGATCAGCCCCAGCATTTT.

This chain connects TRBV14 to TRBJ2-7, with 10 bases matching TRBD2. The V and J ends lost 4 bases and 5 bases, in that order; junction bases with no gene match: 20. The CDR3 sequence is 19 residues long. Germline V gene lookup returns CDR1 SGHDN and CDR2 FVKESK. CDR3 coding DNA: TGTGCCAGCAGCCTCCGGACAGGGAGCGTAGACGGGACTAGCGACGAGCAGTACTTC. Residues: CASSLRTGSVDGTSDEQYF.

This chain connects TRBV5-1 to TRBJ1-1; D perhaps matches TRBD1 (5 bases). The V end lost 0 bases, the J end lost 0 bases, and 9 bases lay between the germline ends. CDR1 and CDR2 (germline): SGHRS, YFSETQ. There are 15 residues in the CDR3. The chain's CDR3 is CASSLDPGLNTEAFF. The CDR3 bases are TGCGCCAGCAGCTTGGATCCGGGACTGAACACTGAAGCTTTCTTT.

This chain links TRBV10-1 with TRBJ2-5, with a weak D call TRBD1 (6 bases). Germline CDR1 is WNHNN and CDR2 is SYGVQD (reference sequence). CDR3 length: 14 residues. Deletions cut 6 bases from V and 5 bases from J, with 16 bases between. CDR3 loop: CASSNPGQNETQYF. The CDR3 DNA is TGCGCCAGCAGCAACCCCGGACAGAACGAGACCCAGTACTTC.

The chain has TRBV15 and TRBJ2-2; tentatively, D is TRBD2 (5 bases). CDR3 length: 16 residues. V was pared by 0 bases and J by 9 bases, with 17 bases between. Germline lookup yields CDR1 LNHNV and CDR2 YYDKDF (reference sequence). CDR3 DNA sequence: TGTGCCACCAGCAGAGATCGAGGGTTTAACCATTGGGAGCTGTTTTTT. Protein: CATSRDRGFNHWELFF.

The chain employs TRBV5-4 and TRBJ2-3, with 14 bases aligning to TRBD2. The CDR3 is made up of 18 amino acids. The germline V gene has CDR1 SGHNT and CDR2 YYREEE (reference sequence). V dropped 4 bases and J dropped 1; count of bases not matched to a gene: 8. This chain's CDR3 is CASSLGTSGSIGTDTQYF. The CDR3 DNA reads TGTGCCAGCAGCCTCGGGACTAGCGGGAGTATCGGCACAGATACGCAGTATTTT.

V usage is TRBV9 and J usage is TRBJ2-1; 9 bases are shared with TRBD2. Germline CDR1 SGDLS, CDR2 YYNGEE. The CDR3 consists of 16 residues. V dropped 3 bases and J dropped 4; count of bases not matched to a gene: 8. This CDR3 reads CASSAAGLANYNEQFF. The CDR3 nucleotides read TGTGCCAGCAGCGCCGCGGGACTAGCAAATTACAATGAGCAGTTCTTC.

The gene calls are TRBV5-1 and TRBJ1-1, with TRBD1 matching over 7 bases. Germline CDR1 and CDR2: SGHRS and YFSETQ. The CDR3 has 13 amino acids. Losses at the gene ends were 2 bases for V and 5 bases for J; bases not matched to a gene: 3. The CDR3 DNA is TGCGCCAGCAGCTTACAGGGGCCGACTGAAGCTTTCTTT. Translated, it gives CASSLQGPTEAFF.

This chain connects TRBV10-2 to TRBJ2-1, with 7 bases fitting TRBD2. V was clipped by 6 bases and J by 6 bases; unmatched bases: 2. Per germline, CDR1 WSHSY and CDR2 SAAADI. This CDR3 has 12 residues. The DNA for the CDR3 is TGCGCCAGCAGGACTAGCAGCAATGAGCAGTTCTTC. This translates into CASRTSSNEQFF.

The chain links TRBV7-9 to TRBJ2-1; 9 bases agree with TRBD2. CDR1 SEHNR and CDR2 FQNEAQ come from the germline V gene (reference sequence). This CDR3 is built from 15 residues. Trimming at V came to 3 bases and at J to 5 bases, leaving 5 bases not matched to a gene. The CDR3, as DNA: TGTGCCAGCAGCTTGATCGCGGGAGGGGACAATGAGCAGTTCTTC. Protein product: CASSLIAGGDNEQFF. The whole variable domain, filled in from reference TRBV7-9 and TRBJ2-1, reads DTGVSQNPRHKITKRGQNVTFRCDPISEHNRLYWYRQTLGQGPEFLTYFQNEAQLEKSRLLSDRFSAERPKGSFSTLEIQRTEQGDSAMYLCASSLIAGGDNEQFFGPGTRLTVL.

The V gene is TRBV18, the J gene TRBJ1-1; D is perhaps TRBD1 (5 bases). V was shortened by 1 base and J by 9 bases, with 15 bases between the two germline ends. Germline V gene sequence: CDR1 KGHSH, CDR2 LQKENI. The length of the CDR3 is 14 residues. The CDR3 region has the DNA TGTGCCAGCTCACCACTGGAAGGGGAGTATCAAGCTTTCTTT. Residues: CASSPLEGEYQAFF.

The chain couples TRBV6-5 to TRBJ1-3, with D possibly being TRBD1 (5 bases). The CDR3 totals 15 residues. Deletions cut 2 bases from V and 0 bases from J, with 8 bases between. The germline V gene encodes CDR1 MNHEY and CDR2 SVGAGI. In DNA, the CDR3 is TGTGCCAGCAGTTACCTGACAGACTCTGGAAACACCATATATTTT. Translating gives CASSYLTDSGNTIYF.

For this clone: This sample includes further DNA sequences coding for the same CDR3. CDR3 residues: CSVGQGAETQYF. CDR3 DNA: TGCAGCGTCGGGCAGGGGGCGGAGACCCAGTACTTC. This rearrangement joins TRBV29-1 to TRBJ2-5, with 8 bases fitting TRBD1. CDR1 and CDR2 from the germline V gene are SQVTM and ANQGSEA. The CDR3 covers 12 residues. J lost 5 bases, V lost 6 bases, and 5 bases had no gene match. The whole variable domain, remainder taken from reference TRBV29-1 and TRBJ2-5, is SAVISQKPSRDICQRGTSLTIQCQVDSQVTMMFWYRQQPGQSLTLIATANQGSEATYESGFVIDKFPISRPNLTFSTLTVSNMSPEDSSIYLCSVGQGAETQYFGPGTRLLVL.

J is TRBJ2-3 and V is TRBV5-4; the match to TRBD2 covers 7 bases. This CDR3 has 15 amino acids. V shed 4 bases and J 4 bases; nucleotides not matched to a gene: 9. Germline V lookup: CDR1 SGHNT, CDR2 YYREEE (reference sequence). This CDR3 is CASSERLGGADTQYF. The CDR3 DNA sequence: TGTGCCAGCAGCGAGAGATTGGGGGGGGCAGATACGCAGTATTTT.

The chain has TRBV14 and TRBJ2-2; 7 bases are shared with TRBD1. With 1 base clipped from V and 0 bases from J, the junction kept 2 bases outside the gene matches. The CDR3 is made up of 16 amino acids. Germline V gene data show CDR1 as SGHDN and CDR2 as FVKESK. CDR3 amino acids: CASSQGTGANTGELFF. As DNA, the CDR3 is TGTGCCAGCAGCCAAGGGACAGGCGCGAACACCGGGGAGCTGTTTTTT.

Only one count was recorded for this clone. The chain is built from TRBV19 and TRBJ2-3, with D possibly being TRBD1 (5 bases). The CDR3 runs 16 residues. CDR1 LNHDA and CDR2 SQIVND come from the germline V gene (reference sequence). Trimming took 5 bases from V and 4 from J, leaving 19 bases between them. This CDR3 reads CASSPEWGPHADTQYF. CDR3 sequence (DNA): TGTGCCAGTAGTCCGGAATGGGGCCCACACGCAGATACGCAGTATTTT.

The DNA of the CDR3 is TGTGCCAGCACCCGGTTACTGGGACAGGGGGCCTATAGCAATCAGCCCCAGCATTTT. Its translation: CASTRLLGQGAYSNQPQHF. The V call is TRBV28, the J call TRBJ1-5; 12 positions match TRBD1. Trimming cost V 7 bases and J 0 bases; bases outside gene matches: 13. The CDR3 extends over 19 amino acids. Looked up from germline, CDR1 is MDHEN and CDR2 is SYDVKM.

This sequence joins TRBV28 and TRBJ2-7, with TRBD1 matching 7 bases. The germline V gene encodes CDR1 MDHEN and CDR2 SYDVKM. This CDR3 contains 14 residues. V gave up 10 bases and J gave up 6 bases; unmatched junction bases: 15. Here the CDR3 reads CATTIVTGNLEQYF. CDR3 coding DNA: TGTGCCACCACGATTGTGACAGGGAATCTCGAGCAGTACTTC.

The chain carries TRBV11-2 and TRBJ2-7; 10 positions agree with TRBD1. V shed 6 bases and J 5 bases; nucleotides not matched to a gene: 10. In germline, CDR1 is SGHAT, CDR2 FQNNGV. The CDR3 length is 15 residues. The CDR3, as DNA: TGTGCCAGCAGAGCCACTGGGGACAGGGGACACGAGCAGTACTTC. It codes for CASRATGDRGHEQYF.

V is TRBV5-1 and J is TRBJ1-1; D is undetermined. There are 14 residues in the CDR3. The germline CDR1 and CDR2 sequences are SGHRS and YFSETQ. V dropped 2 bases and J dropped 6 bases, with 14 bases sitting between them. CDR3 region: CASSLLGRSSEAFF. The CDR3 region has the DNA TGCGCCAGCAGCTTATTAGGCCGGAGCTCTGAAGCTTTCTTT.

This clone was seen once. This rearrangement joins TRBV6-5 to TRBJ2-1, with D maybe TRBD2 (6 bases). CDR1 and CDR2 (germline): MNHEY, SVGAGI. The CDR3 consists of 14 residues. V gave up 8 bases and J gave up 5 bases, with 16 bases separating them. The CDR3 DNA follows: TGTGCCAGCTCGGGAGCGTATGTGGACAATGAGCAGTTCTTC. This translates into CASSGAYVDNEQFF.

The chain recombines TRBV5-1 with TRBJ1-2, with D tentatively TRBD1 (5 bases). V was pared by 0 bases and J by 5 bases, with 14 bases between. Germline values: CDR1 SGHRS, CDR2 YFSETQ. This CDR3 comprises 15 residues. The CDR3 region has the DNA TGCGCCAGCAGCTTGGAAGGAGGGGCGGGATATGGCTACACCTTC. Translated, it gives CASSLEGGAGYGYTF.

As DNA, the CDR3 is TGTGCCAGCAGCCTCATGTCGGGTCGCGAGCAGTACTTC. Its translation: CASSLMSGREQYF. This sequence joins TRBV7-3 and TRBJ2-7; D unclear. V lost 5 bases, J lost 6 bases, and 14 bases lay in between. Germline V CDR1 and CDR2: SGHTA, FQGTGA. There are 13 residues in the CDR3. Together with reference TRBV7-3 and TRBJ2-7, the CDR3 gives the full variable domain: GAGVSQTPSNKVTEKGKYVELRCDPISGHTALYWYRQSLGQGPEFLIYFQGTGAADDSGLPNDRFFAVRPEGSVSTLKIQRTERGDSAVYLCASSLMSGREQYFGPGTRLTVT.

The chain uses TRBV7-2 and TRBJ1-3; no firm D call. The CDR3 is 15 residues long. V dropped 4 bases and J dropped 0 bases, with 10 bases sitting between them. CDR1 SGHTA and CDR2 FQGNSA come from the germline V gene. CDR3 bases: TGTGCCAGCAGCTCAAATCAAAACTCTGGAAACACCATATATTTT. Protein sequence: CASSSNQNSGNTIYF.

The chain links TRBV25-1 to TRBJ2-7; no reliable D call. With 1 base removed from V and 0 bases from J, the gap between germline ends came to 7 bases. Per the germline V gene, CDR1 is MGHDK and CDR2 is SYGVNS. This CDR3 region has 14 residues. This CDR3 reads CASSEFRASYEQYF. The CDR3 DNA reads TGTGCCAGCAGTGAATTTAGGGCCTCCTACGAGCAGTACTTC.

CDR3 coding DNA: TGCGCCAGCAGCCAAGATCCTCCCTACAATGAGCAGTTCTTC. This codes for CASSQDPPYNEQFF. The chain recombines TRBV4-3 with TRBJ2-1; D gene unclear. Trimming took 0 bases from V and 2 from J, leaving 5 bases between them. CDR3 length: 14 amino acids. CDR1 is LGHNA, CDR2 YSLEER, per germline.